This section outlines one T cell receptor (beta chain) sequence together with its context. What it binds is unknown. This sample is drawn from a study of shared clonotypes between healthy human individuals. CDR3 size: 14 residues. CDR1 is SGHTA, CDR2 FQGNSA, per germline. Trimming removed 6 bases from V and 8 bases from J; junction bases left unmatched: 6. Assay used: immunoSEQ multiplex PCR; TCRdb lists only in-frame clones, some missing. This sample has 650,000 to 800,000 clones, with roughly 72% found just once. Study-level findings and limits: At large depth, rarefaction still showed sorted-subset sequencing to be incomplete.

This clonotype originated in a woman aged 30 to 39 in good health. The rearrangement uses TRBV7-2 and TRBJ2-1, with 11 bases lining up with TRBD2. The sample consisted of memory CD4+ T cells sorted from blood. Subset of the sample: CD45RA-negative fraction. The CDR3 region is CASRSPSGRYEQFF. The CDR3 bases are TGTGCCAGCAGAAGCCCTAGCGGGAGGTATGAGCAGTTCTTC.